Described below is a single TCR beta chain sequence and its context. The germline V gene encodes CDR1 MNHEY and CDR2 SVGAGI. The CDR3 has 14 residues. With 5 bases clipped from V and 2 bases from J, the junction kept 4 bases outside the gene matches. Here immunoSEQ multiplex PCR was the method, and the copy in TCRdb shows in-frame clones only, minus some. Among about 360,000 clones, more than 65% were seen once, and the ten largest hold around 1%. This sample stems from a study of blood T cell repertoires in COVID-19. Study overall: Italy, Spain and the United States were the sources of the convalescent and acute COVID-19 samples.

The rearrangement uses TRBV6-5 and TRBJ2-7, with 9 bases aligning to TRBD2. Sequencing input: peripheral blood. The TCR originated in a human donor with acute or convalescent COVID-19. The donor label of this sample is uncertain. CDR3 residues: CASSKPSGAYEQYF. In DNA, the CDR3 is TGTGCCAGCAGTAAACCTAGCGGGGCCTACGAGCAGTACTTC.